A single sample is the source of the 5 T cell receptor beta chains below, sequenced in a study of spatial heterogeneity in lung cancer. Time point in this sample: blood at routine non-recurrence follow-up after resection. TCRdb reprocessed the 5' RACE reads with MiXCR, giving one entry per CDR3 protein. Seen here are tens of thousands of distinct CDR3 sequences, 7.5% to 10% observed once, and the top ten hold 1.5% to 2%. The source was PBMCs, collected at follow-up. The receptors were sampled from a female donor with early-stage non-small cell lung cancer.

Many counts were recorded for this clonotype. The chain couples TRBV2 to TRBJ1-5, with D unresolved. V lost 4 bases to trimming and J lost 0 bases, with 7 bases between them. CDR1 SNHLY and CDR2 FYNNEI come from the germline V gene. This CDR3 has 14 amino acids. CDR3 sequence (DNA): TGTGCCAGCAGTGCCTCAATTAGCAATCAGCCCCAGCATTTT. Amino acid sequence: CASSASISNQPQHF.

In this sample, this clonotype turned up many times. V gene TRBV5-1 combines with J gene TRBJ2-5; 7 bases line up with TRBD1. The CDR3 sequence is 15 residues long. Germline lookup yields CDR1 SGHRS and CDR2 YFSETQ. V lost 2 bases and J lost 5; bases outside the gene matches: 9. The CDR3 DNA follows: TGCGCCAGCAGCTTAGGGCAGGGGGAGATGGAGACCCAGTACTTC. Translated, it gives CASSLGQGEMETQYF.

The chain carries TRBV5-1 and TRBJ1-1, with 7 positions matching TRBD1. This CDR3 has 15 amino acids. The V gene end was trimmed by 4 bases and the J gene end by 0 bases; junction bases not matched to a gene: 6. Germline V gene sequence: CDR1 SGHRS, CDR2 YFSETQ. CDR3 coding DNA: TGCGCCAGCAGCGGGGGGACAGACTTGAACACTGAAGCTTTCTTT. Encoded protein: CASSGGTDLNTEAFF.

This clonotype was observed at least ten times. V and J are TRBV7-9 and TRBJ2-5, with 7 bases identical to TRBD2. This CDR3 spans 13 amino acids. CDR1 is SEHNR, CDR2 FQNEAQ, per germline (reference sequence). Trimming removed 6 bases from V and 5 bases from J; junction bases left unmatched: 6. The chain's CDR3 is CASSRDGRETQYF. The CDR3 nucleotides read TGTGCCAGCAGTAGGGACGGGAGGGAGACCCAGTACTTC.

The V call is TRBV20-1, the J call TRBJ1-1; no definite D call. Germline-derived CDR1 and CDR2 are DFQATT and SNEGSKA (reference sequence). CDR3 length equals 13 residues. Between the trimmed V and J ends, which lost 6 bases and 5 bases, there was a span of 16 bases. CDR3 sequence: CSAKQAPGTEAFF. In DNA, the CDR3 is TGCAGTGCGAAGCAGGCCCCTGGGACTGAAGCTTTCTTT.